Presented here are 24 T cell receptor beta chains from one specimen sequenced in a study of T cell responses to AZD1222 COVID-19 vaccine. The protocol was immunoSEQ multiplex PCR, while the TCRdb copy is restricted to in-frame clones and leaves out a portion. The repertoire holds over 110,000 clones, approximately 90% seen once, with around 2.8% in the top ten. The sample here was peripheral blood, taken on day 0 of AZD1222 vaccination. The receptors derive from an adult in good health.

V usage is TRBV7-9 and J usage is TRBJ2-7; a possible D gene is TRBD2 (5 bases). Between the trimmed V and J ends, which lost 6 bases and 7 bases, there was a span of 13 bases. There are 12 residues in the CDR3. Germline values: CDR1 SEHNR, CDR2 FQNEAQ (reference sequence). CDR3 residues: CASRLGSREQYF. The CDR3 DNA is TGTGCCAGCAGACTAGGGTCACGGGAGCAGTACTTC.

Written as DNA, the CDR3 is TGTGCCAGCAGCGTAGCGGTGTTCTCTGGGGCCAACGTCCTGACTTTC. Protein: CASSVAVFSGANVLTF. The chain is built from TRBV9 and TRBJ2-6; no definite D call. The CDR3 has 16 residues. Germline V CDR1 and CDR2: SGDLS, YYNGEE. The V and J ends lost 0 bases and 0 bases respectively, with 7 bases between them. Looking up the rest from reference TRBV9 and TRBJ2-6 gives the full variable domain: DSGVTQTPKHLITATGQRVTLRCSPRSGDLSVYWYQQSLDQGLQFLIQYYNGEERAKGNILERFSAQQFPDLHSELNLSSLELGDSALYFCASSVAVFSGANVLTFGAGSRLTVL.

This chain links TRBV28 with TRBJ1-5, with D perhaps matching TRBD1 (6 bases). Germline CDR1 MDHEN, CDR2 SYDVKM. V lost 5 bases and J 3 bases, leaving 14 bases between the germline ends. The CDR3 extends over 15 amino acids. The CDR3 DNA reads as TGTGCCAGCAGTCCCACCGGACAGTTCAATCAGCCCCAGCATTTT. Protein product: CASSPTGQFNQPQHF.

The chain uses TRBV15 and TRBJ1-4, with TRBD1 as a possible D gene (5 bases). Germline CDR1 and CDR2: LNHNV and YYDKDF (reference sequence). The CDR3 is 17 amino acids. The ends were cut back, 2 bases at V and 5 bases at J, with 18 bases in the middle. CDR3 sequence (DNA): TGTGCCACCAGCAGACTCCCACCAGGGACGGAGAATGAAAAACTGTTTTTT. It yields the protein CATSRLPPGTENEKLFF.

J is TRBJ1-5 and V is TRBV4-1, with D hard to call. The CDR3 extends over 14 amino acids. The V gene lost 0 bases and the J gene lost 11 bases, with 14 bases spanning the gap. Germline V CDR1 and CDR2: MGHRA, YSYEKL. The CDR3 region is CASSQDARWWAQHF. In DNA form, the CDR3 reads TGCGCCAGCAGCCAAGATGCCCGCTGGTGGGCCCAGCATTTT.

The chain is built from TRBV12-3 or TRBV12-4 and TRBJ2-7; D remains unclear. This CDR3 has 12 amino acids. Trimming pared 3 bases from V and 6 bases from J, leaving 9 bases between. CDR3 in amino acids: CASSFPPGEQYF. CDR3 nucleotides: TGTGCCAGCAGTTTCCCCCCGGGCGAGCAGTACTTC.

This clone was seen only once. The chain recombines TRBV5-1 with TRBJ2-2; no clear D. V lost 0 bases to trimming and J lost 4 bases, with 10 bases between them. This CDR3 contains 15 residues. In germline, CDR1 is SGHRS, CDR2 YFSETQ. DNA for the CDR3: TGCGCCAGCAGCTTGGAAAGTGCCGGCACCGGGGAGCTGTTTTTT. As protein: CASSLESAGTGELFF. Using reference TRBV5-1 and TRBJ2-2 for the parts outside the CDR3, the full variable domain is KAGVTQTPRYLIKTRGQQVTLSCSPISGHRSVSWYQQTPGQGLQFLFEYFSETQRNKGNFPGRFSGRQFSNSRSEMNVSTLELGDSALYLCASSLESAGTGELFFGEGSRLTVL.

The J gene is TRBJ1-6, the V gene TRBV2, with D maybe TRBD1 (6 bases). This CDR3 spans 14 amino acids. Per the germline V gene, CDR1 is SNHLY and CDR2 is FYNNEI. Trimming cost V 7 bases and J 7 bases, with 14 bases left between them. The CDR3 loop reads CASNEGVRNSPLHF. The CDR3 coding sequence is TGTGCCAGCAACGAGGGGGTTAGGAATTCACCCCTCCACTTT.

This chain joins TRBV24-1 and TRBJ2-5; a weak D match, TRBD2 (6 bases). This CDR3 has 12 amino acids. Germline loops: CDR1 KGHDR, CDR2 SFDVKD. V lost 9 bases, J lost 0 bases, and 7 bases lay in between. The CDR3 DNA follows: TGTGCCACCCGGGGGAACCAAGAGACCCAGTACTTC. Protein product: CATRGNQETQYF.

CDR3 coding DNA: TGTGCCTGGAGCAGGGGGACCACCGGGGAGCTGTTTTTT. This gives the protein CAWSRGTTGELFF. J is TRBJ2-2 and V is TRBV30, with TRBD1 identical over 7 bases. The CDR3 is 13 amino acids. V shed 3 bases and J 4 bases; nucleotides not matched to a gene: 2. Looked up from germline, CDR1 is GTSNPN and CDR2 is SVGIG (reference sequence). The entire variable domain, with the rest obtained from reference TRBV30 and TRBJ2-2, is as follows: SQTIHQWPATLVQPVGSPLSLECTVEGTSNPNLYWYRQAAGRGLQLLFYSVGIGQISSEVPQNLSASRPQDRQFILSSKKLLLSDSGFYLCAWSRGTTGELFFGEGSRLTVL.

V usage is TRBV28 and J usage is TRBJ2-3, with D possibly TRBD1 on 5 matching bases. The CDR3 length is 16 residues. Trimming removed 6 bases from V and 5 bases from J, with 21 bases in between. CDR1 MDHEN and CDR2 SYDVKM come from the germline V gene. As DNA, the CDR3 is TGTGCCAGCAGAAGGACAATTGGTATTCCCCTAGATACGCAGTATTTT. Translated: CASRRTIGIPLDTQYF.

This sequence joins TRBV6-5 and TRBJ2-7; D is possibly TRBD2 (7 bases). Trimming took 5 bases from V and 2 from J, leaving 16 bases between them. The CDR3 is 15 residues long. Germline values: CDR1 MNHEY, CDR2 SVGAGI. The chain's CDR3 is CASSPAGADPYEQYF. The DNA of the CDR3 is TGTGCCAGCAGTCCGGCGGGGGCCGACCCCTACGAGCAGTACTTC.

This chain connects TRBV19 to TRBJ1-1; no firm D call. V lost 6 bases, J lost 8 bases, and 19 bases lay in between. There are 14 residues in the CDR3. Germline V gives CDR1 LNHDA, CDR2 SQIVND (reference sequence). CDR3 bases: TGTGCCAGTAGCTACGGAAGGGTACAGACAGAAGCTTTCTTT. Residues: CASSYGRVQTEAFF.

The J gene is TRBJ2-4, the V gene TRBV6-4; TRBD2 is a possible D gene (5 bases). In germline, CDR1 is MRHNA, CDR2 SNTAGT. V was clipped by 6 bases and J by 0 bases, with 18 bases between them. The CDR3 sequence is 17 residues long. CDR3: CASRITATGIAKNIQYF. The CDR3 nucleotides are TGTGCCAGCAGAATAACTGCCACCGGGATAGCCAAAAACATTCAGTACTTC.

The genes are TRBV4-1 and TRBJ2-5; tentatively, D is TRBD2 (6 bases). Germline CDR1 reads MGHRA; CDR2 reads YSYEKL. Trimming removed 4 bases at V and 5 bases at J, with 14 bases between. This CDR3 region has 14 residues. CDR3 bases: TGCGCCAGCAGCCGGGACGGGGGATTGGAGACCCAGTACTTC. Protein: CASSRDGGLETQYF.

V usage is TRBV3-1 (or the pseudogene TRBV3-2) and J usage is TRBJ2-3; the D gene is possibly TRBD2 (6 bases). Germline assignment: CDR1 LGHDT and CDR2 YNNKEL (reference sequence). The CDR3 runs 16 residues. The V gene lost 1 base and the J gene lost 2 bases, with 13 bases spanning the gap. In DNA form, the CDR3 reads TGTGCCAGCAGCCAAGTTGCGGGATTATTCACAGATACGCAGTATTTT. This encodes CASSQVAGLFTDTQYF.

The CDR3 is CASSSRQGNTEAFF. CDR3 coding DNA: TGTGCCAGCAGTTCAAGACAGGGGAACACTGAAGCTTTCTTT. This chain joins TRBV28 and TRBJ1-1, with 7 bases lining up with TRBD1. This CDR3 comprises 14 residues. V shed 4 bases and J 1 base; nucleotides not matched to a gene: 3. Germline V gene data show CDR1 as MDHEN and CDR2 as SYDVKM.

V gene TRBV14 combines with J gene TRBJ1-3; D remains ambiguous. CDR1 and CDR2 from the germline V gene are SGHDN and FVKESK. V lost 4 bases, J lost 0 bases, and 7 bases lay in between. The CDR3 extends over 14 amino acids. The CDR3 loop reads CASSLSNSGNTIYF. The CDR3 DNA sequence: TGTGCCAGCAGCCTATCCAACTCTGGAAACACCATATATTTT.

The J gene is TRBJ2-1, the V gene TRBV12-3 or TRBV12-4; 7 bases are a match to TRBD1. The CDR3 runs 13 residues. After removal of 5 bases from V and 2 bases from J, the junction contained 0 bases not matched to a gene. The CDR3 loop reads CASSGQAYNEQFF. The CDR3 nucleotides are TGTGCCAGCAGTGGACAGGCCTACAATGAGCAGTTCTTC.

Ten or more counts support this clone. The rearrangement uses TRBV30 and TRBJ2-2; 7 positions agree with TRBD1. Germline V gene sequence: CDR1 GTSNPN, CDR2 SVGIG (reference sequence). The CDR3 has 15 residues. Trimming took 1 base from V and 7 from J; bases not matched to a gene: 9. CDR3 residues: CAWSANDRAVGELFF. CDR3 in DNA: TGTGCCTGGAGTGCTAACGACAGGGCTGTCGGGGAGCTGTTTTTT.

The sample holds a few counts of this clone. The V call is TRBV12-5, the J call TRBJ1-1; D might be TRBD1 (5 bases). Trimming shortened V by 5 bases and J by 3 bases, and 19 bases separated the two germline ends. Germline V gene data show CDR1 as LGHNT and CDR2 as FRNRAP. The CDR3 loop spans 16 amino acids. The CDR3 loop is CASGIPWGGEHTEAFF. CDR3 in DNA: TGTGCTAGTGGTATCCCCTGGGGGGGTGAGCACACTGAAGCTTTCTTT.

The genes are TRBV6-4 and TRBJ2-7; a possible D gene is TRBD1 (5 bases). With 11 bases removed from V and 4 bases from J, the gap between germline ends came to 15 bases. There are 12 residues in the CDR3. Germline V gene lookup returns CDR1 MRHNA and CDR2 SNTAGT. CDR3 sequence: CASRFQGYEQYF. In nucleotides, the CDR3 is TGTGCCTCCCGGTTCCAGGGATACGAGCAGTACTTC.

This chain connects TRBV10-2 to TRBJ2-2, with no clear D. The V gene lost 7 bases and the J gene lost 4 bases, with 13 bases spanning the gap. The CDR3 contains 14 residues. Germline assignment: CDR1 WSHSY and CDR2 SAAADI. The CDR3, as DNA: TGCGCCAGCATGGCAGCAGGAGCCACCGGGGAGCTGTTTTTT. Translating it yields CASMAAGATGELFF.

Concerning this clone itself: This is likely a read error, given that the CDR3 carries no conserved phenylalanine or tryptophan at its end. The chain joins TRBV28 to TRBJ1-2, with 7 bases fitting TRBD1. The CDR3 is 17 residues long. The V gene end was trimmed by 3 bases and the J gene end by 0 bases; junction bases not matched to a gene: 10. The germline gives CDR1 MDHEN, CDR2 SYDVKM. The CDR3 here is CASSFPPTGEANYGYTL. As DNA, the CDR3 is TGTGCCAGCAGTTTCCCCCCTACAGGGGAGGCTAACTATGGCTACACCCTC.